A selection of T cell receptor beta chains follows, all from one sample in a study of cytomegalovirus exposure and HLA in healthy donors. Generated by immunoSEQ multiplex PCR, the TCRdb table keeps only in-frame clones and is missing some. The sample comprises 150,000 to 200,000 clones, more than 60% of which are singletons, and 8.5% to 12% rests with the top ten. The sample comprised PBMCs. Source of these receptors: a man younger than 45 in good health and CMV-seropositive. Both conserved end residues are part of each CDR3. Each record gives: CDR3 DNA, CDR3 protein, D gene, V gene, clone size, J gene. The D gene is left open where the match is weak. The listing skips clone size in some rows; elsewhere it reads once, few, many or a size class.

TGCGCCAGCAGCGCCACAGGAGATACGCAGTATTTT CASSATGDTQYF NA TRBV4-1 NA TRBJ2-3
TGCGCCAGCACCGGGACTAGCGGATACAATGAGCAGTTCTTC CASTGTSGYNEQFF TRBD2 TRBV5-1 NA TRBJ2-1
TGTGCCAGCAGCAAAGGACGAAACAGGAACACTGAAGCTTTCTTT CASSKGRNRNTEAFF NA TRBV21-1 NA TRBJ1-1
TGTGCCAGCAGTCTAGCGGGAGCGAGTGAGCAGTACTTC CASSLAGASEQYF TRBD2 TRBV7-9 NA TRBJ2-7
TGTGCCAGCCGTGGGCGGGGTGCCTACGAGCAGTACTTC CASRGRGAYEQYF NA TRBV7-8 NA TRBJ2-7
TGTGCCAGCAGTTCGGGACTAGCGAACTCCTACGAGCAGTACTTC CASSSGLANSYEQYF TRBD2 TRBV6-6 NA TRBJ2-7
TGCGCCAGCAGTGAGTCTCTAGGGACAGGGGGTAATACGCAGTATTTT CASSESLGTGGNTQYF TRBD1 TRBV10-1 NA TRBJ2-3
TGTGCCAGCAGCGGGGGGGACGCCGGCGACTACGAGCAGTACTTC CASSGGDAGDYEQYF TRBD2 TRBV2 NA TRBJ2-7
TGTGCCACCGCCCCCAGCGGGAGCTCCTACGAGCAGTACTTC CATAPSGSSYEQYF TRBD2 TRBV6-5 NA TRBJ2-7
TGCGCCAGCAGTGAGTCTAGCGGGAGCTCCTACGAGCAGTACTTC CASSESSGSSYEQYF TRBD2 TRBV10-2 few TRBJ2-7
TGTGCCAGCAGCTCGGGACAGGTCCAGGGCTACACCTTC CASSSGQVQGYTF TRBD1 TRBV13 NA TRBJ1-2
TGTGCCAGCAGTTACTCGTCGGTCAGCAATCAGCCCCAGCATTTT CASSYSSVSNQPQHF NA TRBV6-5 NA TRBJ1-5
TGCAGCGTTGGGCTAGCGGAAGATACGCAGTATTTT CSVGLAEDTQYF TRBD2 TRBV29-1 NA TRBJ2-3
TGTGCCTGGAGTGGGGCGGGAGCGGGGTACGAGCAGTACTTC CAWSGAGAGYEQYF TRBD2 TRBV30 NA TRBJ2-7
TGTGCCAGCAGTTTGGGACTCAGCTCGGGCTACGAGCAGTACTTC CASSLGLSSGYEQYF NA TRBV28 NA TRBJ2-7
TGTGCCAGCAGTTTAGGGGGGGGAAGCTATGGCTACACCTTC CASSLGGGSYGYTF NA TRBV28 NA TRBJ1-2
TGTGCCAGCAGCCGGCGGGAGTCCTATACAGATACGCAGTATTTT CASSRRESYTDTQYF TRBD2 TRBV6-1 NA TRBJ2-3
TGTGCCAGCAGTCTAAACACCGGGGAGCTGTTTTTT CASSLNTGELFF NA TRBV5-6 few TRBJ2-2
TGTGCCAGCAGCTTACAGTGGACTCTAAAAGAGACCCAGTACTTC CASSLQWTLKETQYF NA TRBV7-8 NA TRBJ2-5
TGTGCCAGCAGCAAAGGACTAGCGGTAGGAACGGGAGGGGAGCTGTTTTTT CASSKGLAVGTGGELFF NA TRBV21-1 NA TRBJ2-2
TGTGCTAGTGGTTTGTTGCCCCCCAGCTCCTACAATGAGCAGTTCTTC CASGLLPPSSYNEQFF NA TRBV12-5 once TRBJ2-1
TGTGCCAGCAGTGACTTGGAGGGAGGGCCGGAGGAGACCCAGTACTTC CASSDLEGGPEETQYF TRBD2 TRBV6-4 NA TRBJ2-5
TGCAGTGCTAAAGGACTAGGTGAGCAGTTCTTC CSAKGLGEQFF TRBD2 TRBV20-1 NA TRBJ2-1
TGTGCCAGCAGCTTTAGCGGCTCTTACAATGAGCAGTTCTTC CASSFSGSYNEQFF NA TRBV5-6 NA TRBJ2-1
TGTGCCATCAGACCCGGGACAGGGTTGGACGAGCAGTACTTC CAIRPGTGLDEQYF TRBD1 TRBV10-3 NA TRBJ2-7
TGTTCCAGCAGCTTAGTTGACAGGGGGCGAGGGACCCAGTACTTC CSSSLVDRGRGTQYF TRBD1 TRBV7-9 NA TRBJ2-5
TGCAGCGCCGGACAGGGGGAGAACACTGAAGCTTTCTTT CSAGQGENTEAFF TRBD1 TRBV29-1 few TRBJ1-1
TGCGCCAGCCTACCGGGGGTTCGTCAGCCCCAGCATTTT CASLPGVRQPQHF NA TRBV4-1 once TRBJ1-5
TGTGCCAGCAGCTCGGACAGGGTACGCACTGAAGCTTTCTTT CASSSDRVRTEAFF TRBD1 TRBV6-5 NA TRBJ1-1
TGTGCCAGCAGTTACAGGGGACAAAACACTGAAGCTTTCTTT CASSYRGQNTEAFF NA TRBV6-6 NA TRBJ1-1
TGTGCCAGCAGCTCTATCGGAGCGGGCTTAGAGACCCAGTACTTC CASSSIGAGLETQYF NA TRBV5-5 NA TRBJ2-5
TGTGCCAGCAGGGGACACAGGGGGCTCTCTGGAAACACCATATATTTT CASRGHRGLSGNTIYF TRBD1 TRBV2 NA TRBJ1-3
TGTGCCAGCAGCTCAGAGACAGGCACTGAAGCTTTCTTT CASSSETGTEAFF NA TRBV2 NA TRBJ1-1
TGTGCCAGCAGTTACCAGTCGGGAGTCAATGAGCAGTTCTTC CASSYQSGVNEQFF NA TRBV6-5 NA TRBJ2-1
TGTGCCAGCAGTTCTACGGGAGGACAAGAGACCCAGTACTTC CASSSTGGQETQYF TRBD2 TRBV7-9 NA TRBJ2-5
TGTGCCAGCAGCTTGGGACAGGGGACATACTATGGCTACACCTTC CASSLGQGTYYGYTF TRBD1 TRBV5-5 once TRBJ1-2
TGTGCCAGCAGCTTAACAGGGGGCAGGGCTTTCTTT CASSLTGGRAFF TRBD1 TRBV7-9 once TRBJ1-1
TGTGCCAGCAGCAATTCCGGCAGGGGTAATGAAAAACTGTTTTTT CASSNSGRGNEKLFF NA TRBV21-1 NA TRBJ1-4
TGTGCCAGCAGTTCCGTCCCGGGACAGGGATCGAACTATGGCTACACCTTC CASSSVPGQGSNYGYTF TRBD1 TRBV27 NA TRBJ1-2
TGTGCCAGTACCCCGGGGGGGAGGAGAGGAGGGTACAATGAGCAGTTCTTC CASTPGGRRGGYNEQFF TRBD2 TRBV19 NA TRBJ2-1
TGTGCCAGTAGTACCCGGACAGACTACACCTTC CASSTRTDYTF NA TRBV19 NA TRBJ1-2
TGTGCCTGGAGGGTGCCAGGTGTTATCAACACTGAAGCTTTCTTT CAWRVPGVINTEAFF NA TRBV30 NA TRBJ1-1
TGTGCCAGCAGCTCGGGGGGCTATCAGCCCCAGCATTTT CASSSGGYQPQHF NA TRBV5-6 few TRBJ1-5
TGTGCCAGCCAGGGCGGGGTTGAGCAGTTCTTC CASQGGVEQFF NA TRBV6-5 NA TRBJ2-1
TGTGCCAGCAGCTTAGGAGGTCTGGCCTACGAGCAGTACTTC CASSLGGLAYEQYF NA TRBV11-3 NA TRBJ2-7
TGTGCCAGCAGTTTATGGGCAGGGGGGGAGCTGTTTTTT CASSLWAGGELFF NA TRBV28 few TRBJ2-2
TGTGCCAGCAGTACAGGACAGGGCGTTTGTGGCTACACCTTC CASSTGQGVCGYTF TRBD1 TRBV27 NA TRBJ1-2